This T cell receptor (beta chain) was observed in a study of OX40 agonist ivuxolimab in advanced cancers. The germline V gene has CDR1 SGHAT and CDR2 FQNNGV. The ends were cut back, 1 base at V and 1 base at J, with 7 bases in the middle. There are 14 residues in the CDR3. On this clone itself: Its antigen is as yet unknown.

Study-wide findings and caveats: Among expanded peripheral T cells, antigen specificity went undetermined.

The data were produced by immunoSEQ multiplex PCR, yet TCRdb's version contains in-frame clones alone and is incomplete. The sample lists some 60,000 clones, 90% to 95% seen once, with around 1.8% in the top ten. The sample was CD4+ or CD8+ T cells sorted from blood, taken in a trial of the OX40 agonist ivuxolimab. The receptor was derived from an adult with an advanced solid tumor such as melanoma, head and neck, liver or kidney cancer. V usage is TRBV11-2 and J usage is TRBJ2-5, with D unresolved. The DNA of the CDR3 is TGTGCCAGCAGCTTAGTTGGGGTCCAAGAGACCCAGTACTTC. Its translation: CASSLVGVQETQYF. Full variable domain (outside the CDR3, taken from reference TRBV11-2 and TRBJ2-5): EAGVAQSPRYKIIEKRQSVAFWCNPISGHATLYWYQQILGQGPKLLIQFQNNGVVDDSQLPKDRFSAERLKGVDSTLKIQPAKLEDSAVYLCASSLVGVQETQYFGPGTRLLVL.